The source of this T cell receptor (beta chain) is a study of immune heterogeneity within non-small cell lung tumors (dated by TCRdb to 2016 to 2019). As for the study more broadly: By histology, a few squamous cell carcinomas, 10 non-squamous carcinomas and 1 tumor not otherwise specified were included. To look at intratumoral immune heterogeneity, the study ran whole-exome sequencing, RNA-seq and TCR beta repertoire sequencing on several spatially distinct regions taken from every NSCLC tumor. TCR repertoires were analyzed from roughly 62 tumor loci of roughly 14 patients, whereas transcriptome data were available for only approximately 43 loci from 12 patients. For mutant peptides 8 to 11 amino acids long, netMHCpan-3.0 predicted neoantigen binding to the HLA alleles of each patient. What the research found in general, with its limitations: Within a patient, the same dominant CDR3B clonotypes appeared at multiple loci, but different tumor locations also contained unique high-frequency clones. Local T-cell repertoire clonality showed a statistically significant but moderate positive correlation with local tumor mutational burden (R about 0.35). For the most part, high-frequency TCR beta clonotypes differed from one individual patient to another.

After removal of 4 bases from V and 5 bases from J, the junction retains 10 bases not matched to a gene. Reading from cysteine to phenylalanine, the CDR3 counts 16 amino acids. Only CDR3 DNA is held: 48 bases, read in frame from base 1. The germline V gene encodes CDR1 SEHNR and CDR2 FQNEAQ (reference sequence). The TCR template was genomic DNA extracted from bulk tumor tissue, and 450 to 750 ng of gDNA was amplified for each sample. During surgery, multiple biopsies were taken from each primary tumor and placed as far apart as possible within the tumor mass. Patients in the study cohort, which was described as untreated, were newly diagnosed NSCLC cases going through curative surgery. The donors were about 15 patients with newly diagnosed non-small cell lung cancer who were having surgery with curative intent. Resected tumor masses were reviewed by two independent pathologists. Only DNA and RNA samples of high quality went on to sequencing.

The TCR beta CDR3 region was amplified with a multiplex PCR system, in which a first round of approximately 10 cycles was run using 32 V-gene forward and 13 J-gene reverse primers. First-round PCR used a QIAGEN Multiplex PCR Kit, and primer sequences were filed in Chinese patent CN105087789A. In a second PCR round, Illumina universal primers were added with the Phusion High-Fidelity PCR Kit. Sequencing of the TCR libraries was done on the Illumina HiSeq X Ten platform in paired-end mode with a 151 bp read length. As for the authors' bioinformatics: Cutadapt removed reads without multiplex PCR primers, PEAR merged read pairs, and MiXCR with default settings called CDR3 regions. Repertoire diversity used Shannon entropy, and clonality was computed as one minus Shannon entropy divided by ln of productive unique sequence count. Dominant or high-frequency T-cell clones were defined as clonotypes at frequencies of at least 0.5%. TCRdb itself trimmed the public reads at Q25 with fastp, ran MiXCR and retained productive beta chains. Records with the same CDR3 protein are collapsed into one entry carrying the most frequent genes and DNA. The V and J calls and clone size are TCRdb's, not the authors'. This sample has about 21,000 distinct CDR3 sequences in its table, and 25% to 30% of those were observed once. The ten biggest clones cover around 4.6% of the sample.

Worth noting for this clonotype: There is no known antigen for this receptor. Base-call qualities are not available, and no considerably larger clone is one nucleotide away.

The sequence links TRBV7-9 to TRBJ1-1, with 10 bases in between that match TRBD1. This TCR was recovered from a middle-aged man with non-small cell lung cancer. Sequencing was done on a sample of lung tumor tissue. The CDR3 region has the sequence CASSSDRGTGSTEAFF. The DNA sequence is as follows: TGTGCCAGCAGCTCGGACAGGGGGACTGGTTCGACTGAAGCTTTCTTT.